One sample yielded the 8 T cell receptor beta chains listed below, sequenced in a study of T cell responses to AZD1222 COVID-19 vaccine. Libraries were prepared by immunoSEQ multiplex PCR; TCRdb keeps only in-frame clonotypes and omits some of them. The sample holds roughly 170,000 clones, about nine tenths seen once. The sample in question was peripheral blood, obtained on day 0 of AZD1222 vaccination. The receptor source for this set is an adult in good health.

The chain has TRBV27 and TRBJ2-1; no definite D call. CDR3 size: 12 residues. From germline, CDR1 is MNHEY and CDR2 SMNVEV (reference sequence). V was trimmed by 6 bases and J by 14 bases, leaving 17 bases between them. In nucleotides, the CDR3 is TGTGCCAGCAGGGGCCCCAGTGAAATCGAGTTCTTC. Protein product: CASRGPSEIEFF.

The chain is built from TRBV7-2 and TRBJ1-2, with no clear D. Trimming pared 3 bases from V and 8 bases from J, leaving 10 bases between. This CDR3 contains 12 residues. Germline-derived CDR1 and CDR2 are SGHTA and FQGNSA. This CDR3 is CASSFLTGGYTF. The CDR3 nucleotides read TGTGCCAGCAGCTTTTTGACTGGGGGCTACACCTTC.

The rearrangement uses TRBV11-2 and TRBJ2-5, with 10 bases fitting TRBD2. The germline gives CDR1 SGHAT, CDR2 FQNNGV. The V segment lost 2 bases and the J segment 5 bases; nucleotides outside the gene matches: 5. The CDR3 sequence is 15 residues long. The CDR3 sequence is CASSLSSGSGETQYF. The CDR3 coding sequence is TGTGCCAGCAGCTTATCTAGCGGGAGTGGCGAGACCCAGTACTTC.

DNA for the CDR3: TGTGCCAGCGGGAGGGGTTACGAGCAGTACTTC. Encoded protein: CASGRGYEQYF. The V call is TRBV7-9, the J call TRBJ2-7; 7 bases are shared with TRBD2. Per germline, CDR1 SEHNR and CDR2 FQNEAQ (reference sequence). The CDR3 sequence is 11 residues long. V dropped 8 bases and J dropped 4; count of bases not matched to a gene: 2. Combining the CDR3 with reference TRBV7-9 and TRBJ2-7 gives the whole variable domain DTGVSQNPRHKITKRGQNVTFRCDPISEHNRLYWYRQTLGQGPEFLTYFQNEAQLEKSRLLSDRFSAERPKGSFSTLEIQRTEQGDSAMYLCASGRGYEQYFGPGTRLTVT.

The chain combines TRBV9 with TRBJ1-4; 9 nucleotides align to TRBD1. V lost 4 bases to trimming and J lost 7 bases; unmatched junction nucleotides: 8. This CDR3 spans 15 amino acids. The germline V gene has CDR1 SGDLS and CDR2 YYNGEE. This CDR3 is CASSKQGARGEKLFF. The CDR3 DNA reads TGTGCCAGCAGCAAACAGGGGGCGAGGGGTGAAAAACTGTTTTTT.

The chain combines TRBV11-2 with TRBJ2-7, with 7 bases identical to TRBD1. J gave up 5 bases and V 5 bases, and 9 bases lay outside the gene matches. In germline, CDR1 is SGHAT, CDR2 FQNNGV. The length of the CDR3 is 14 residues. CDR3 in amino acids: CASSRTTGSHEQYF. The CDR3 region has the DNA TGTGCCAGCAGCAGAACGACAGGGTCCCACGAGCAGTACTTC.

The V and J genes are TRBV19 and TRBJ1-5; no definite D call. The CDR3 covers 16 residues. CDR1 and CDR2 (germline): LNHDA, SQIVND (reference sequence). Trimming removed 6 bases at V and 5 bases at J, with 20 bases between. CDR3 in DNA: TGTGCCAGTAGAGGGTCCGCCTACATTAGGCATCAGCCCCAGCATTTT. This gives the protein CASRGSAYIRHQPQHF.

This clone was seen a handful of times. V usage is TRBV5-1 and J usage is TRBJ2-6; 8 nucleotides line up with TRBD2. The CDR3 is 15 residues long. Germline CDR1 and CDR2: SGHRS and YFSETQ. J gave up 2 bases and V 7 bases, and 5 bases lay outside the gene matches. CDR3 bases: TGCGCCAGCTCTAACGGGGGGGCTGGGGCCAACGTCCTGACTTTC. Protein: CASSNGGAGANVLTF. Full variable domain (rest looked up from reference TRBV5-1 and TRBJ2-6): KAGVTQTPRYLIKTRGQQVTLSCSPISGHRSVSWYQQTPGQGLQFLFEYFSETQRNKGNFPGRFSGRQFSNSRSEMNVSTLELGDSALYLCASSNGGAGANVLTFGAGSRLTVL.